These T cell receptor beta chains were read from a single sample in a study of blood T cell repertoires in COVID-19. TCRdb's table, derived via immunoSEQ multiplex PCR, lists solely in-frame clones and lacks some. There are some 300,000 clones in the sample; around four fifths occur only once, and around 4.2% lies in the top ten. The sample comprised peripheral blood. Receptor source: a woman aged 45-65 years with active or convalescent COVID-19. Each CDR3 is given with its conserved first and last residue. A D gene is named only where the DNA matches it firmly. Size values are once, few and many counts, or a class for expanded clones, and some rows have none.

>TRBJ2-3|NA|TRBV9|NA
TGTGCCAGCAGCGTGAACAGAAGCACAGATACGCAGTATTTT
CASSVNRSTDTQYF
>TRBJ2-7|TRBD1|TRBV3-1/TRBV3-2|once
TGTGCCAGCAGCCAAGCCGGGACAGGGTTTGGCGAGCAGTACTTC
CASSQAGTGFGEQYF
>TRBJ2-7|NA|TRBV5-1|NA
TGCGCCAGCAGCTCGGACCCCACAGGGGAGCAGTACTTC
CASSSDPTGEQYF
>TRBJ2-7|NA|TRBV4-1|once
TGCGCCAGCAGCCAAGAACGAGGAGGAGTCCGGGGGCAGTACTTC
CASSQERGGVRGQYF
>TRBJ2-1|NA|TRBV3-1/TRBV3-2|few
TGTGCCAGCAGCCAAGCCGGGAGCCGTAGCCTATACGAGCAGTTCTTC
CASSQAGSRSLYEQFF
>TRBJ1-4|NA|TRBV9|NA
TGTGCCAGCACCCCGGGGGGCGCGGGTGAAAAACTGTTTTTT
CASTPGGAGEKLFF
>TRBJ1-2|NA|TRBV6-6|NA
TGTGCCAGCAGTACCCTATTTGGGGAGGAGGAGAGTGGCTACACCTTC
CASSTLFGEEESGYTF
>TRBJ2-5|NA|TRBV18|NA
TGTGCCAGCTCCGTCAAGGGGCAAGAGACCCAGTACTTC
CASSVKGQETQYF
>TRBJ2-7|NA|TRBV28|NA
TGTGCCAGCAGCCCCCCGGTATCCTACGAGCAGTACTTC
CASSPPVSYEQYF
>TRBJ1-5|NA|TRBV15|NA
TGTGCCACCAGCAGGGAACCGGGGTCCAAGCATTTT
CATSREPGSKHF
>TRBJ1-2|NA|TRBV6-1|NA
TGTGCCAGCAGTGAAGCCGGGGGTTTCAACCGCTACACCTTC
CASSEAGGFNRYTF
>TRBJ2-1|NA|TRBV13|NA
TGTGCCAGCACCAATCGACTAGACGGCTCCTACAATGAGCAGTTCTTC
CASTNRLDGSYNEQFF
>TRBJ1-1|NA|TRBV25-1|NA
TGTGCCAGCAGTGAATGGGGTAGGAGGCACGATGAAGCTTTCTTT
CASSEWGRRHDEAFF
>TRBJ1-1|NA|TRBV5-1|NA
TGCGCCAGCAGCTCCCGTCCCGGGTGGGCTTTCTTT
CASSSRPGWAFF
>TRBJ1-1|NA|TRBV7-9|few
TGTGCCAGCAGTTCGACTGGGACCGGGGGGACCACTGAAGCTTTCTTT
CASSSTGTGGTTEAFF
>TRBJ1-4|NA|TRBV19|NA
TGTGCCAGTAGTATCAGGTCCAGGGGCGGCGAAAAACTGTTTTTT
CASSIRSRGGEKLFF